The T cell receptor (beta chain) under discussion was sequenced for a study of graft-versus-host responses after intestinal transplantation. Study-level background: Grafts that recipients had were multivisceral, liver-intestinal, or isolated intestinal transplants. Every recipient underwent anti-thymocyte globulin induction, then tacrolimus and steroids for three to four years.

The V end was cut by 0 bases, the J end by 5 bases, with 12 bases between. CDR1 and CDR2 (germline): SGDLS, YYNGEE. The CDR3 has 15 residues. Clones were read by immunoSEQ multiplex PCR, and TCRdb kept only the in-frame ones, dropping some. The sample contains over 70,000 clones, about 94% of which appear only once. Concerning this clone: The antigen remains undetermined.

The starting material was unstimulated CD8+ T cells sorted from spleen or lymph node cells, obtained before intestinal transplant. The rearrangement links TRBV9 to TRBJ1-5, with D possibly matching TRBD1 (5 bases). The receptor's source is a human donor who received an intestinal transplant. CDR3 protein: CASSVAWGNDQPQHF. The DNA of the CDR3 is TGTGCCAGCAGCGTAGCTTGGGGGAACGATCAGCCCCAGCATTTT.